The 4 T cell receptor beta chains below all came from one sample that was sequenced in a study of cytomegalovirus exposure and HLA in healthy donors (dated by TCRdb to 2016 to 2017). Libraries were prepared through the immunoSEQ multiplex PCR assay. A mixture of 60 forward primers for TCR Vbeta segments and 13 reverse primers for TCR Jbeta segments was used in the multiplex PCR. The clones in this table, taken by TCRdb from immuneACCESS, are in-frame only. Not every clone is retained; where verified, under half of the shortfall comes from an unresolved V gene, and the cause of the rest is unknown. Counted in this sample were about 150,000 clones; about 76% of them appeared once. Under 4% of the sample goes to the ten largest clones. Sequences were obtained from PBMCs. These TCRs come from a human donor in good health.

The chain recombines TRBV7-9 with TRBJ1-4; D is unclear. CDR1 is SEHNR and CDR2 is FQNEAQ in the germline V gene (reference sequence). V lost 2 bases, J lost 5 bases, and 12 bases lay in between. The CDR3 contains 15 residues. CDR3 amino acids: CASSLRRVRNEKLFF. The DNA for the CDR3 is TGTGCCAGCAGCTTACGGAGGGTTAGGAATGAAAAACTGTTTTTT.

The table lists this clone with a few counts. The rearrangement joins TRBV7-9 to TRBJ1-1; D not resolved. Germline V lookup: CDR1 SEHNR, CDR2 FQNEAQ (reference sequence). The CDR3 loop spans 15 amino acids. The V gene lost 5 bases and the J gene lost 3 bases, with 16 bases spanning the gap. CDR3 in DNA: TGTGCCAGCAGCCCCTGGTTGGTGGGAGACACTGAAGCTTTCTTT. Encoded protein: CASSPWLVGDTEAFF.

The chain couples TRBV9 to TRBJ1-5; no reliable D call. Trimming pared 4 bases from V and 3 bases from J, leaving 11 bases between. Germline V CDR1 and CDR2: SGDLS, YYNGEE. The CDR3 is made up of 14 amino acids. The DNA of the CDR3 is TGTGCCAGCAGCCCCCGCGGGAACAATCAGCCCCAGCATTTT. Amino acid sequence: CASSPRGNNQPQHF. The whole variable domain, filled in from reference TRBV9 and TRBJ1-5, reads DSGVTQTPKHLITATGQRVTLRCSPRSGDLSVYWYQQSLDQGLQFLIQYYNGEERAKGNILERFSAQQFPDLHSELNLSSLELGDSALYFCASSPRGNNQPQHFGDGTRLSIL.

V is TRBV6-6 and J is TRBJ2-1; 15 bases are a match to TRBD2. Trimming at V came to 3 bases and at J to 8 bases, leaving 5 bases not matched to a gene. Germline CDR1 reads MNHNY; CDR2 reads SVGAGI (reference sequence). This CDR3 comprises 16 residues. Here the CDR3 DNA reads TGTGCCAGCAGTTATTGGACTAGCGGGAGGGAGGATGAGCAGTTCTTC. This translates into CASSYWTSGREDEQFF.